These 28 T cell receptor beta chains were all obtained from the same sample, sequenced in a study of T cell responses to AZD1222 COVID-19 vaccine. Assay: immunoSEQ multiplex PCR; the TCRdb copy retains only in-frame clones and omits some. The sample holds 180,000 or so clones, 80% to 95% seen once. The sample consisted of peripheral blood, taken 28 days after the second AZD1222 dose. The receptors come from an adult who received the AZD1222 COVID-19 vaccine.

The chain carries TRBV6-2 or TRBV6-3 and TRBJ1-1; perhaps TRBD1 as D (6 bases). The CDR3 has 12 amino acids. Looked up from germline, CDR1 is MNHEY and CDR2 is SVGEGT. The V gene lost 4 bases and the J gene lost 8 bases, with 11 bases spanning the gap. CDR3 loop: CASSWGPQEAFF. Written as DNA, the CDR3 is TGTGCCAGCAGTTGGGGGCCCCAAGAAGCTTTCTTT.

This clone appeared once. J is TRBJ2-5 and V is TRBV29-1; the match to TRBD1 covers 9 bases. There are 15 residues in the CDR3. V gave up 4 bases and J gave up 4 bases; unmatched junction bases: 10. Per the germline V gene, CDR1 is SQVTM and CDR2 is ANQGSEA. The CDR3 reads CSVALDRGGLETQYF. The CDR3 nucleotides are TGCAGCGTTGCCTTGGACAGGGGAGGCTTAGAGACCCAGTACTTC.

This chain links TRBV5-4 with TRBJ2-3, with D possibly TRBD2 on 5 matching bases. CDR3 length equals 14 residues. Germline CDR1 reads SGHNT; CDR2 reads YYREEE (reference sequence). Trimming shortened V by 4 bases and J by 6 bases, and 15 bases separated the two germline ends. CDR3 sequence reads: CASSTRGSADTQYF. The CDR3 region has the DNA TGTGCCAGCAGCACCCGGGGTTCGGCGGATACGCAGTATTTT.

The rearrangement uses TRBV15 and TRBJ1-3, with D perhaps matching TRBD1 (6 bases). The CDR3 consists of 14 residues. CDR1 is LNHNV and CDR2 is YYDKDF in the germline V gene (reference sequence). V lost 2 bases to trimming and J lost 4 bases, with 9 bases between them. CDR3 in DNA: TGTGCCACCAGCAGAACGGGGGCCGGAAACACCATATATTTT. Translated: CATSRTGAGNTIYF.

This clone has only one observation. CDR3 loop: CASSQDPGGLVDTQYF. In DNA form, the CDR3 reads TGTGCCAGCAGCCAAGATCCGGGGGGGCTGGTAGATACGCAGTATTTT. The chain combines TRBV4-2 with TRBJ2-3; 8 bases line up with TRBD2. V gave up 0 bases and J gave up 5 bases; unmatched junction bases: 7. The CDR3 sequence is 16 residues long. CDR1 LGHNA and CDR2 YNFKEQ come from the germline V gene.

Of note for this clone: Sequence at one end of the junction differs from germline and may be a read error. The chain links TRBV29-1 to TRBJ1-1; D is perhaps TRBD1 (6 bases). Germline V gene lookup returns CDR1 SQVTM and CDR2 ANQGSEA. The length of the CDR3 is 13 residues. CDR3 bases: TGCATCGTTGGAACAGGGAGAGGGGCTGAAGCTTTCTTT. Translated, it gives CIVGTGRGAEAFF.

The J gene is TRBJ1-4, the V gene TRBV4-3; tentative D call: TRBD1 (5 bases). CDR1 is LGHNA, CDR2 YSLEER, per germline. CDR3 size: 15 residues. V was shortened by 1 base and J by 9 bases, with 15 bases between the two germline ends. The CDR3 region has the DNA TGCGCCAGCAGCCAAGCCAATACCCGGGGGAAAAAACTGTTTTTT. This codes for CASSQANTRGKKLFF.

The gene calls are TRBV6-2 or TRBV6-3 and TRBJ1-5; a possible D gene is TRBD1 (5 bases). The CDR3 runs 15 residues. Germline loops: CDR1 MNHEY, CDR2 SVGEGT. Trimming took 4 bases from V and 0 from J, leaving 10 bases between them. The CDR3 DNA reads as TGTGCCAGCAGTTCTGGGGCCTATAGCAATCAGCCCCAGCATTTT. Translating gives CASSSGAYSNQPQHF.

The sample holds a few counts of this clone. This chain connects TRBV3-1 (or the pseudogene TRBV3-2) to TRBJ1-5; maybe TRBD1 (6 bases). The CDR3 length is 15 residues. Germline lookup yields CDR1 LGHDT and CDR2 YNNKEL (reference sequence). V lost 4 bases and J 2 bases, leaving 12 bases between the germline ends. CDR3 protein: CASSPTGSGNQPQHF. In DNA, the CDR3 is TGTGCCAGCAGCCCTACAGGGTCGGGCAATCAGCCCCAGCATTTT.

The chain combines TRBV7-2 with TRBJ1-2; D unresolved. The CDR3 covers 13 residues. V was trimmed by 5 bases and J by 8 bases, leaving 15 bases between them. The germline V gene has CDR1 SGHTA and CDR2 FQGNSA. CDR3 DNA sequence: TGTGCCAGCAGCCCACCAAACGGGCGAGGCTACACCTTC. This translates into CASSPPNGRGYTF.

V is TRBV19 and J is TRBJ2-7, with 7 bases that match TRBD1. After removal of 5 bases from V and 0 bases from J, the junction contained 7 bases not matched to a gene. Germline V lookup: CDR1 LNHDA, CDR2 SQIVND (reference sequence). The CDR3 has 15 amino acids. This chain's CDR3 is CASSHDRDSSYEQYF. CDR3 DNA sequence: TGTGCCAGTAGTCACGACAGGGATAGCTCCTACGAGCAGTACTTC.

The chain is built from TRBV7-2 and TRBJ2-2; no definite D call. Trimming removed 1 base from V and 4 bases from J, with 13 bases in between. CDR1 is SGHTA, CDR2 FQGNSA, per germline. This CDR3 has 16 amino acids. CDR3 DNA sequence: TGTGCCAGCAGCTTAGTTACCGATAGCCGCACCGGGGAGCTGTTTTTT. Protein product: CASSLVTDSRTGELFF.

The CDR3 nucleotides are TGTGCCAGCAGTCAGGGCGTTGGACCTGGCTACACCTTC. Translating gives CASSQGVGPGYTF. J is TRBJ1-2 and V is TRBV2; maybe TRBD1 (5 bases). The CDR3 has 13 residues. Germline V gene data show CDR1 as SNHLY and CDR2 as FYNNEI. Between the trimmed V and J ends, which lost 5 bases and 7 bases, there was a span of 14 bases.

The chain uses TRBV7-2 and TRBJ2-3; 8 bases align to TRBD2. The germline V gene encodes CDR1 SGHTA and CDR2 FQGNSA. The CDR3 runs to 17 residues. V was pared by 4 bases and J by 2 bases, with 11 bases of the junction left unmatched. This CDR3 reads CASSSGLAGLPTDTQYF. The CDR3, as DNA: TGTGCCAGCAGCTCCGGCTTAGCGGGGTTACCCACAGATACGCAGTATTTT.

A single count supports this clone. This chain joins TRBV11-2 and TRBJ1-6; 9 nucleotides match TRBD1. With V trimmed by 5 bases and J by 5 bases, 7 bases remained unmatched. CDR3 length equals 16 residues. Looked up from germline, CDR1 is SGHAT and CDR2 is FQNNGV. CDR3 sequence: CASSAPGQGDNSPLHF. CDR3 in DNA: TGTGCCAGCAGCGCACCGGGACAGGGAGATAATTCACCCCTCCACTTT.

The chain recombines TRBV5-4 with TRBJ2-3; D may correspond to TRBD1 or TRBD2 (6 bases each). V lost 2 bases and J 5 bases, leaving 15 bases between the germline ends. This CDR3 has 15 amino acids. CDR1 and CDR2 (germline): SGHNT, YYREEE (reference sequence). The CDR3 nucleotides are TGTGCCAGCAGCTTTAAGACAGGAGGGGAAGATACGCAGTATTTT. Amino acids: CASSFKTGGEDTQYF.

This clone was counted a single time. The rearrangement joins TRBV12-3 or TRBV12-4 to TRBJ1-1; TRBD1 is a possible D gene (6 bases). The CDR3 is made up of 13 amino acids. Between the trimmed V and J ends, which lost 4 bases and 5 bases, there was a span of 11 bases. DNA for the CDR3: TGTGCCAGCAGTTACCATCAGGGGACTGAAGCTTTCTTT. Translated, it gives CASSYHQGTEAFF.

This clone was seen once. The genes are TRBV30 and TRBJ2-7, with 10 bases matching TRBD1. Germline CDR1 and CDR2: GTSNPN and SVGIG (reference sequence). The CDR3 totals 15 residues. The trim removed 0 bases at V and 1 base at J, leaving 3 bases unmatched. CDR3: CAWSVLGQGSYEQYF. DNA for the CDR3: TGTGCCTGGAGTGTACTGGGACAGGGGTCCTACGAGCAGTACTTC.

This rearrangement joins TRBV27 to TRBJ2-1, with 10 bases that match TRBD2. The CDR3 sequence is 17 residues long. Trimming removed 6 bases from V and 6 bases from J; junction bases left unmatched: 14. In germline, CDR1 is MNHEY, CDR2 SMNVEV (reference sequence). Here the CDR3 DNA reads TGTGCCAGCAGCCAACGCCAAGGGGCTAGCGGGGGCAATGAGCAGTTCTTC. Its translation is CASSQRQGASGGNEQFF.

The V and J genes are TRBV28 and TRBJ1-5; 8 bases are shared with TRBD1. V dropped 6 bases and J dropped 6; count of bases not matched to a gene: 16. The CDR3 covers 17 residues. Germline CDR1 reads MDHEN; CDR2 reads SYDVKM. The DNA of the CDR3 is TGTGCCAGCAGGACAACGTCCGGGACAGGAAGAAGTCAGCCCCAGCATTTT. Translating it yields CASRTTSGTGRSQPQHF.

The chain employs TRBV2 and TRBJ2-7; D gene uncertain. V lost 1 base and J 0 bases, leaving 10 bases between the germline ends. The germline V gene encodes CDR1 SNHLY and CDR2 FYNNEI. The CDR3 runs to 15 residues. The CDR3 DNA reads TGTGCCAGCAGTGAAGGAGCAGTGAGCTCCTACGAGCAGTACTTC. This encodes CASSEGAVSSYEQYF.

The chain carries TRBV20-1 and TRBJ2-6; D not certain. The ends were cut back, 5 bases at V and 3 bases at J, with 2 bases in the middle. This CDR3 is 11 amino acids long. The V gene's germline CDR1 is DFQATT and CDR2 SNEGSKA (reference sequence). CDR3 amino acids: CSARGANVLTF. The CDR3, as DNA: TGCAGTGCTCGTGGGGCCAACGTCCTGACTTTC.

This chain links TRBV30 with TRBJ1-2, with D uncertain. This CDR3 spans 12 amino acids. Germline CDR1 GTSNPN, CDR2 SVGIG (reference sequence). V lost 0 bases, J lost 4 bases, and 6 bases lay in between. In DNA, the CDR3 is TGTGCCTGGAGTGTCGGAATCTATGGCTACACCTTC. Translated: CAWSVGIYGYTF.

This chain joins TRBV7-9 and TRBJ1-3, with D perhaps matching TRBD1 (5 bases). The CDR3 length is 15 residues. The germline V gene has CDR1 SEHNR and CDR2 FQNEAQ (reference sequence). The V end was cut by 7 bases, the J end by 4 bases, with 17 bases between. The CDR3 DNA is TGTGCCAGCACCACTATGGGGGTTGCAGGAAACACCATATATTTT. Protein: CASTTMGVAGNTIYF.

The V call is TRBV19, the J call TRBJ2-7; D tentatively fits TRBD1 or TRBD2 (6 bases each). V lost 4 bases and J 2 bases, leaving 12 bases between the germline ends. CDR1 and CDR2 from the germline V gene are LNHDA and SQIVND (reference sequence). The CDR3 runs to 14 residues. The CDR3 region is CASSKGGRAYEQYF. The CDR3 region has the DNA TGTGCCAGTAGTAAGGGGGGCAGAGCCTACGAGCAGTACTTC.

By its share, this clone is medium-sized. This chain links TRBV7-9 with TRBJ1-6, with a possible D match to TRBD1 (5 bases). Germline V gives CDR1 SEHNR, CDR2 FQNEAQ (reference sequence). This CDR3 contains 15 residues. Trimming left V 5 bases short and J 8 bases short, with 16 bases between. The CDR3, as DNA: TGTGCCAGCAGCCGAACAGAGGGGATTCATTCACCCCTCCACTTT. Translating gives CASSRTEGIHSPLHF. The variable domain in full, with the rest retrieved from reference TRBV7-9 and TRBJ1-6, is DTGVSQNPRHKITKRGQNVTFRCDPISEHNRLYWYRQTLGQGPEFLTYFQNEAQLEKSRLLSDRFSAERPKGSFSTLEIQRTEQGDSAMYLCASSRTEGIHSPLHFGNGTRLTVT.

The chain combines TRBV19 with TRBJ1-1, with 7 positions matching TRBD1. This CDR3 contains 18 residues. Trimming removed 2 bases from V and 5 bases from J; junction bases left unmatched: 17. Per the germline V gene, CDR1 is LNHDA and CDR2 is SQIVND (reference sequence). The CDR3 sequence: CASSIRAITGERGTEAFF. The CDR3, as DNA: TGTGCCAGTAGTATAAGGGCGATAACAGGGGAAAGGGGTACTGAAGCTTTCTTT.

The CDR3 protein is CAAGSGQNYGYTF. DNA of the CDR3: TGTGCCGCCGGCTCGGGACAGAACTATGGCTACACCTTC. The V gene is TRBV12-3 or TRBV12-4, the J gene TRBJ1-2; TRBD1 matches at 7 bases. The trim removed 11 bases at V and 2 bases at J, leaving 8 bases unmatched. The CDR3 extends over 13 amino acids.